The 26 T cell receptor beta chains reported below all come from one sample, sequenced in a study of T cell changes during pregnancy in multiple sclerosis. Data came from immunoSEQ multiplex PCR; TCRdb stores just in-frame clones and leaves some out. In the table there are more than 40,000 clones, almost 95% of which are singletons. The sample in question was CD4+ T cells from peripheral blood mononuclear cells, obtained in the third trimester of pregnancy. These receptors were collected from a female donor with multiple sclerosis, enrolled in a pregnancy study.

The table lists this clone with a count of one. This chain connects TRBV2 to TRBJ2-7; weak D call: TRBD1 (6 bases). Trimming took off 4 bases at V and 8 bases at J, with 15 bases between the two ends. The CDR3 is made up of 13 amino acids. The germline CDR1 and CDR2 sequences are SNHLY and FYNNEI. CDR3 nucleotide sequence: TGTGCCAGCAGTGTTGAACCTACAGGGAAGCAGTACTTC. Translating gives CASSVEPTGKQYF.

This chain connects TRBV6-6 to TRBJ2-3, with D perhaps TRBD1 (5 bases). V was cut by 8 bases and J by 9 bases, with 12 bases left in between. The CDR3 has 11 amino acids. Germline CDR1 MNHNY, CDR2 SVGAGI (reference sequence). Here the CDR3 reads CASVQGSTQYF. The CDR3 DNA reads TGTGCCAGCGTCCAGGGCAGCACGCAGTATTTT.

The chain uses TRBV30 and TRBJ1-5, with D possibly matching TRBD1 (5 bases). This CDR3 has 15 amino acids. V lost 5 bases and J 11 bases, leaving 25 bases between the germline ends. Germline V CDR1 and CDR2: GTSNPN, SVGIG (reference sequence). CDR3 region: CAWGATRAPSGAQHF. CDR3 in DNA: TGTGCCTGGGGGGCCACCCGGGCCCCAAGCGGGGCCCAGCATTTT.

The rearrangement links TRBV28 to TRBJ2-3, with 15 nucleotides matching TRBD2. Germline V lookup: CDR1 MDHEN, CDR2 SYDVKM. J gave up 10 bases and V 2 bases, and 7 bases lay outside the gene matches. The CDR3 covers 16 residues. The CDR3 DNA sequence: TGTGCCAGCAGTTTACCAGGACTAGCGGGAGGGACACCGCAGTATTTT. It specifies CASSLPGLAGGTPQYF.

The rearrangement joins TRBV11-2 to TRBJ2-6; D is perhaps TRBD1 (6 bases). The ends were cut back, 8 bases at V and 0 bases at J, with 11 bases in the middle. The germline gives CDR1 SGHAT, CDR2 FQNNGV. The CDR3 has 15 residues. This CDR3 reads CASGGLTSGANVLTF. DNA for the CDR3: TGTGCCAGCGGGGGCCTCACCTCTGGGGCCAACGTCCTGACTTTC.

This clone was recorded a few times. The V call is TRBV7-2, the J call TRBJ1-2, with 9 bases identical to TRBD1. The CDR3 length is 15 residues. The germline gives CDR1 SGHTA, CDR2 FQGNSA. Trimming removed 3 bases from V and 8 bases from J; junction bases left unmatched: 10. The CDR3 sequence is CASSLDPGQGRGYTF. The CDR3 bases are TGTGCCAGCAGCTTGGACCCTGGACAGGGGAGAGGCTACACCTTC.

The chain carries TRBV29-1 and TRBJ2-5; 8 bases line up with TRBD1. V shed 7 bases, J shed 5 bases, and the junction held 24 bases outside the gene matches. Germline V gene sequence: CDR1 SQVTM, CDR2 ANQGSEA. The CDR3 totals 18 residues. The DNA for the CDR3 is TGCAGCGCCCTGGGGGCCCGACAGGGGTTCGTTGGGTCGGAGACCCAGTACTTC. This translates into CSALGARQGFVGSETQYF.

The J gene is TRBJ1-1, the V gene TRBV4-2; D is undetermined. V lost 1 base, J lost 7 bases, and 16 bases lay in between. Germline CDR1 LGHNA, CDR2 YNFKEQ. The CDR3 is made up of 15 amino acids. Here the CDR3 reads CASSQGEARDIEAFF. DNA of the CDR3: TGTGCCAGCAGCCAAGGTGAAGCCAGAGACATTGAAGCTTTCTTT.

The V and J genes are TRBV5-1 and TRBJ2-7; 12 nucleotides agree with TRBD2. V was clipped by 4 bases and J by 3 bases; unmatched bases: 2. The CDR3 has 14 residues. CDR1 and CDR2 from the germline V gene are SGHRS and YFSETQ. CDR3 sequence (DNA): TGCGCCAGCAGCCCGACTAGCGGGGGCTACGAGCAGTACTTC. Amino acid sequence: CASSPTSGGYEQYF.

The chain recombines TRBV2 with TRBJ2-6; 7 bases are a match to TRBD1. Trimming at V came to 7 bases and at J to 1 base, leaving 7 bases not matched to a gene. The CDR3 consists of 16 residues. Looked up from germline, CDR1 is SNHLY and CDR2 is FYNNEI. CDR3 sequence: CASILTGVSGANVLTF. CDR3 coding DNA: TGTGCCAGCATCCTTACAGGGGTATCTGGGGCCAACGTCCTGACTTTC.

V usage is TRBV9 and J usage is TRBJ1-2; tentatively, D is TRBD1 (6 bases). This CDR3 is 13 amino acids long. V gave up 5 bases and J gave up 4 bases, with 12 bases separating them. CDR1 and CDR2 from the germline V gene are SGDLS and YYNGEE. Here the CDR3 reads CASRRQDPYGYTF. In DNA form, the CDR3 reads TGTGCCAGCAGGCGACAGGATCCCTATGGCTACACCTTC.

The chain combines TRBV4-3 with TRBJ2-3; D is unresolved. The length of the CDR3 is 13 residues. With 5 bases removed from V and 2 bases from J, the gap between germline ends came to 8 bases. The germline CDR1 and CDR2 sequences are LGHNA and YSLEER. As DNA, the CDR3 is TGCGCCAGCAGCGCCACTAACACAGATACGCAGTATTTT. Protein product: CASSATNTDTQYF.

Of note for this clone: The limits of the CDR3 on the DNA are not certain, so only TCRdb's listed CDR3 is given. V and J are TRBV27 and TRBJ1-5; TRBD1 is taken as the D call from the table, unchecked against the DNA. Germline CDR1 MNHEY, CDR2 SMNVEV (reference sequence). The CDR3 is 16 amino acids long, termini counted. The CDR3 loop is CASSSSVQGAGQPQHF.

This clone has only one observation. CDR3 amino acids: CASSPPTGAQEEKLFF. CDR3 nucleotides: TGTGCCAGCAGCCCCCCGACAGGGGCGCAGGAAGAAAAACTGTTTTTT. V and J are TRBV5-5 and TRBJ1-4, with 8 nucleotides matching TRBD1. Germline values: CDR1 SGHKS, CDR2 YYEKEE (reference sequence). V trimming: 4 bases; J trimming: 8 bases; junction bases outside the gene matches: 13. The CDR3 runs 16 residues.

J is TRBJ1-1 and V is TRBV7-9; possibly TRBD1 for D (5 bases). This CDR3 is built from 14 residues. Germline V CDR1 and CDR2: SEHNR, FQNEAQ (reference sequence). V shed 3 bases and J shed 1 base, with 9 bases lying between them. This CDR3 reads CASSLYQGNTEAFF. The CDR3 DNA reads TGTGCCAGCAGCTTGTACCAGGGGAACACTGAAGCTTTCTTT.

V usage is TRBV29-1 and J usage is TRBJ1-2; no reliable D call. The germline V and J ends were trimmed by 5 bases and 8 bases, with 15 bases remaining between them. Germline V lookup: CDR1 SQVTM, CDR2 ANQGSEA. The CDR3 runs to 12 residues. The chain's CDR3 is CSVFGQEGGYTF. Written as DNA, the CDR3 is TGCAGCGTTTTCGGCCAAGAGGGCGGCTACACCTTC.

This chain joins TRBV10-3 and TRBJ1-2; 10 bases are shared with TRBD1. The V segment lost 3 bases and the J segment 4 bases; nucleotides outside the gene matches: 5. This CDR3 comprises 15 residues. CDR1 is ENHRY, CDR2 SYGVKD, per germline. CDR3 residues: CAISDRDRGFYGYTF. The CDR3 DNA sequence: TGTGCCATCAGTGATAGGGACAGGGGATTCTATGGCTACACCTTC.

The chain carries TRBV27 and TRBJ2-1, with 7 bases matching TRBD2. CDR1 is MNHEY, CDR2 SMNVEV, per germline (reference sequence). The CDR3 spans 17 residues. Unmatched junction bases numbered 20, after V lost 6 bases and J lost 9 bases. CDR3 amino acids: CASSTHTRGLPFLEQFF. The DNA for the CDR3 is TGTGCCAGCAGCACCCATACCCGGGGACTACCGTTCCTTGAGCAGTTCTTC.

This chain links TRBV7-9 with TRBJ2-4; 7 positions match TRBD1. The germline V gene encodes CDR1 SEHNR and CDR2 FQNEAQ (reference sequence). The CDR3 sequence is 14 residues long. With V trimmed by 1 base and J by 5 bases, 2 bases remained unmatched. CDR3 protein: CASSLVGTENIQYF. CDR3 sequence (DNA): TGTGCCAGCAGCTTAGTCGGGACAGAAAACATTCAGTACTTC.

The chain joins TRBV7-6 to TRBJ2-5, with a weak D call TRBD2 (6 bases). The germline V and J ends were trimmed by 3 bases and 2 bases, with 13 bases remaining between them. Germline CDR1 SGHVS, CDR2 FNYEAQ. The CDR3 spans 15 residues. The CDR3 loop reads CASSFGTYQQETQYF. The CDR3 DNA reads TGTGCCAGCAGCTTCGGGACTTACCAACAAGAGACCCAGTACTTC.

This chain links TRBV28 with TRBJ1-1, with D unresolved. Germline CDR1 is MDHEN and CDR2 is SYDVKM. Trimming cost V 8 bases and J 2 bases, with 15 bases left between them. CDR3 size: 14 residues. The CDR3 DNA follows: TGTGCCAGCCCTGGCCCCCTTGATAACACTGAAGCTTTCTTT. Residues: CASPGPLDNTEAFF. Full variable domain (outside the CDR3, taken from reference TRBV28 and TRBJ1-1): DVKVTQSSRYLVKRTGEKVFLECVQDMDHENMFWYRQDPGLGLRLIYFSYDVKMKEKGDIPEGYSVSREKKERFSLILESASTNQTSMYLCASPGPLDNTEAFFGQGTRLTVV.

This rearrangement joins TRBV5-1 to TRBJ2-1, with D possibly TRBD1 on 5 matching bases. The CDR3 length is 14 residues. Trimming pared 3 bases from V and 6 bases from J, leaving 13 bases between. CDR1 SGHRS and CDR2 YFSETQ come from the germline V gene. The CDR3 DNA is TGCGCCAGCAGCTCGGTTGCAGGGCGCAATGAGCAGTTCTTC. The encoded protein is CASSSVAGRNEQFF.

This sequence joins TRBV10-3 and TRBJ2-5; D not certain. Trimming removed 6 bases at V and 1 base at J, with 3 bases between. CDR1 is ENHRY and CDR2 is SYGVKD in the germline V gene. The length of the CDR3 is 11 residues. CDR3 region: CAIRAQETQYF. Here the CDR3 DNA reads TGTGCCATCAGGGCCCAAGAGACCCAGTACTTC.

The chain has TRBV2 and TRBJ2-7; 8 bases are shared with TRBD1. From germline, CDR1 is SNHLY and CDR2 FYNNEI. The CDR3 covers 13 residues. V gave up 8 bases and J gave up 1 base; unmatched junction bases: 4. Here the CDR3 DNA reads TGTGCCAGCGGACAGGGTTTTTCCTACGAGCAGTACTTC. This gives the protein CASGQGFSYEQYF.

This chain links TRBV2 with TRBJ1-2, with 9 bases identical to TRBD1. The ends lost 6 bases at V and 4 bases at J; junction bases unmatched: 3. Per the germline V gene, CDR1 is SNHLY and CDR2 is FYNNEI. The CDR3 spans 13 residues. The CDR3 region is CASSEQGAYGYTF. The CDR3 DNA reads TGTGCCAGCAGCGAACAGGGGGCCTATGGCTACACCTTC.

The chain combines TRBV2 with TRBJ2-1; TRBD1 might be the D (6 bases). Trimming left V 8 bases short and J 3 bases short, with 14 bases between. Germline CDR1 SNHLY, CDR2 FYNNEI. CDR3 length: 14 amino acids. The CDR3 DNA is TGTGCCAGCGGCGAACAGGGTTTCTACAATGAGCAGTTCTTC. Translating gives CASGEQGFYNEQFF.